The rows below give T cell receptor beta chains drawn from one sample of a study of blood T cell repertoires in COVID-19. Using immunoSEQ multiplex PCR, the repertoire was profiled, and TCRdb retains in-frame clones only, with some absent. Of a few hundred thousand clones listed, 90% are singletons. The material sequenced was PBMCs or T cells enriched from blood (not recorded which). Source of these receptors: a man younger than 45 who had been exposed to COVID-19. Each CDR3 is given with its conserved first and last residue. A D gene is named only where the DNA matches it firmly. Rows give clone size only sometimes, using once, few, many, or a class for an expanded clone.

clone size: NA; CDR3 length: 17; D gene: TRBD2; J gene: TRBJ2-7; V gene: TRBV4-1; CDR3 protein: CASSRVLAGVGHYEQYF; CDR3 DNA: TGCGCCAGCAGCCGAGTTTTGGCGGGGGTCGGCCACTACGAGCAGTACTTC
clone size: NA; CDR3 length: 14; D gene: NA; J gene: TRBJ1-4; V gene: TRBV27; CDR3 protein: CASSFWQGHEKLFF; CDR3 DNA: TGTGCCAGCAGTTTTTGGCAGGGGCACGAAAAACTGTTTTTT
clone size: NA; CDR3 length: 14; D gene: NA; J gene: TRBJ2-5; V gene: TRBV13; CDR3 protein: CASSSRQKQETQYF; CDR3 DNA: TGTGCCAGCAGCTCTAGACAGAAACAAGAGACCCAGTACTTC
clone size: NA; CDR3 length: 14; D gene: TRBD1; J gene: TRBJ2-5; V gene: TRBV5-6; CDR3 protein: CASSKGQVGETQYF; CDR3 DNA: TGTGCCAGCAGCAAGGGACAGGTGGGCGAGACCCAGTACTTC
clone size: NA; CDR3 length: 14; D gene: NA; J gene: TRBJ1-1; V gene: TRBV5-1; CDR3 protein: CASSLEGAGTEAFF; CDR3 DNA: TGCGCCAGCAGCTTGGAAGGAGCGGGCACTGAAGCTTTCTTT
clone size: NA; CDR3 length: 12; D gene: TRBD1; J gene: TRBJ1-2; V gene: TRBV29-1; CDR3 protein: CSVQGGDYGYTF; CDR3 DNA: TGCAGCGTTCAAGGGGGCGACTATGGCTACACCTTC
clone size: NA; CDR3 length: 16; D gene: TRBD1; J gene: TRBJ1-5; V gene: TRBV5-6; CDR3 protein: CASSLGGTGGTQPQHF; CDR3 DNA: TGTGCCAGCAGCTTGGGCGGGACAGGGGGGACTCAGCCCCAGCATTTT
clone size: NA; CDR3 length: 16; D gene: TRBD1; J gene: TRBJ1-4; V gene: TRBV7-9; CDR3 protein: CASSSDRGGTNEKLFF; CDR3 DNA: TGTGCCAGCAGCTCGGACAGGGGGGGCACTAATGAAAAACTGTTTTTT
clone size: NA; CDR3 length: 14; D gene: TRBD1; J gene: TRBJ2-1; V gene: TRBV29-1; CDR3 protein: CSVLRDRYGNEQFF; CDR3 DNA: TGCAGCGTTCTGCGGGACAGGTACGGCAATGAGCAGTTCTTC
clone size: NA; CDR3 length: 15; D gene: TRBD1; J gene: TRBJ1-4; V gene: TRBV6-2/TRBV6-3; CDR3 protein: CASSNGQEWDEKLFF; CDR3 DNA: TGTGCCAGCAGCAACGGACAGGAATGGGATGAAAAACTGTTTTTT
clone size: NA; CDR3 length: 15; D gene: TRBD2; J gene: TRBJ2-2; V gene: TRBV19; CDR3 protein: CASSTGGRNTGELFF; CDR3 DNA: TGTGCCAGTAGTACGGGGGGTCGGAACACCGGGGAGCTGTTTTTT
clone size: NA; CDR3 length: 16; D gene: TRBD1; J gene: TRBJ1-2; V gene: TRBV10-3; CDR3 protein: CAISESGDRGRYGYTF; CDR3 DNA: TGTGCCATCAGTGAGTCGGGGGACAGGGGCCGCTATGGCTACACCTTC
clone size: NA; CDR3 length: 13; D gene: TRBD1; J gene: TRBJ1-4; V gene: TRBV18; CDR3 protein: CASEDRGNEKLFF; CDR3 DNA: TGTGCCAGCGAGGACAGGGGTAACGAAAAACTGTTTTTT
clone size: NA; CDR3 length: 15; D gene: TRBD1; J gene: TRBJ2-7; V gene: TRBV6-1; CDR3 protein: CASSVDRAPAYEQYF; CDR3 DNA: TGTGCCAGCAGCGTCGACAGGGCCCCTGCCTACGAGCAGTACTTC
clone size: NA; CDR3 length: 17; D gene: TRBD1; J gene: TRBJ2-2; V gene: TRBV3-1/TRBV3-2; CDR3 protein: CASSRPGQGAYTGELFF; CDR3 DNA: TGTGCCAGCAGCCGACCGGGACAGGGGGCCTACACCGGGGAGCTGTTTTTT
clone size: NA; CDR3 length: 11; D gene: NA; J gene: TRBJ2-5; V gene: TRBV28; CDR3 protein: CASSSQETQYF; CDR3 DNA: TGTGCCAGCAGTTCACAAGAGACCCAGTACTTC
clone size: NA; CDR3 length: 13; D gene: NA; J gene: TRBJ2-1; V gene: TRBV19; CDR3 protein: CASSIGAEGEQFF; CDR3 DNA: TGTGCCAGTAGTATAGGAGCCGAGGGTGAGCAGTTCTTC
clone size: NA; CDR3 length: 15; D gene: TRBD1; J gene: TRBJ2-7; V gene: TRBV5-6; CDR3 protein: CASSSFDRGEYEQYF; CDR3 DNA: TGTGCCAGCAGCTCCTTCGACAGGGGAGAGTACGAGCAGTACTTC
clone size: NA; CDR3 length: 16; D gene: TRBD2; J gene: TRBJ2-5; V gene: TRBV7-2; CDR3 protein: CASSLGLAGGQETQYF; CDR3 DNA: TGTGCCAGCAGCTTAGGATTAGCGGGGGGCCAAGAGACCCAGTACTTC
clone size: NA; CDR3 length: 14; D gene: TRBD1; J gene: TRBJ1-2; V gene: TRBV7-9; CDR3 protein: CASSKGQGLGGYTF; CDR3 DNA: TGTGCCAGCAGCAAAGGACAGGGACTTGGTGGCTACACCTTC
clone size: NA; CDR3 length: 15; D gene: TRBD1; J gene: TRBJ1-2; V gene: TRBV5-1; CDR3 protein: CASSLGVGDRHGYTF; CDR3 DNA: TGCGCCAGCAGCTTGGGTGTTGGGGACAGACATGGCTACACCTTC
clone size: NA; CDR3 length: 15; D gene: NA; J gene: TRBJ1-4; V gene: TRBV25-1; CDR3 protein: CASSWSGGNLGKLFF; CDR3 DNA: TGTGCCAGCAGTTGGAGTGGGGGGAACCTCGGAAAACTGTTTTTT
clone size: NA; CDR3 length: 14; D gene: TRBD1; J gene: TRBJ1-5; V gene: TRBV2; CDR3 protein: CASRVGQGGQPQHF; CDR3 DNA: TGTGCCAGCAGGGTTGGACAGGGTGGTCAGCCCCAGCATTTT
clone size: once; CDR3 length: 14; D gene: TRBD2; J gene: TRBJ2-5; V gene: TRBV29-1; CDR3 protein: CSVEPSGGSETQYF; CDR3 DNA: TGCAGCGTTGAACCTAGCGGGGGGTCGGAGACCCAGTACTTC
clone size: NA; CDR3 length: 12; D gene: NA; J gene: TRBJ1-2; V gene: TRBV7-2; CDR3 protein: CASSFSNYGYTF; CDR3 DNA: TGTGCCAGCAGCTTCTCTAACTATGGCTACACCTTC
clone size: NA; CDR3 length: 13; D gene: NA; J gene: TRBJ1-6; V gene: TRBV19; CDR3 protein: CASSTPGNSPLHF; CDR3 DNA: TGTGCCAGTAGTACCCCAGGGAATTCACCCCTCCACTTT
clone size: once; CDR3 length: 20; D gene: TRBD2; J gene: TRBJ2-3; V gene: TRBV3-1/TRBV3-2; CDR3 protein: CASSQAGSSGGPPRTDTQYF; CDR3 DNA: TGTGCCAGCAGCCAAGCGGGGAGTAGCGGGGGGCCGCCCCGCACAGATACGCAGTATTTT
clone size: NA; CDR3 length: 17; D gene: TRBD1; J gene: TRBJ2-6; V gene: TRBV3-1/TRBV3-2; CDR3 protein: CASSLDRASSGANVLTF; CDR3 DNA: TGTGCCAGCAGCCTGGACAGGGCGTCATCTGGGGCCAACGTCCTGACTTTC
clone size: NA; CDR3 length: 13; D gene: NA; J gene: TRBJ2-7; V gene: TRBV3-1/TRBV3-2; CDR3 protein: CASSLQGIHEQYF; CDR3 DNA: TGTGCCAGCAGCCTCCAGGGGATCCACGAGCAGTACTTC
clone size: NA; CDR3 length: 14; D gene: NA; J gene: TRBJ1-5; V gene: TRBV20-1; CDR3 protein: CSASLGLGNQPQHF; CDR3 DNA: TGCAGTGCTAGTTTGGGGCTTGGCAATCAGCCCCAGCATTTT
clone size: NA; CDR3 length: 15; D gene: NA; J gene: TRBJ2-7; V gene: TRBV4-3; CDR3 protein: CASSQDRGGSDEQYF; CDR3 DNA: TGCGCCAGCAGCCAAGATCGTGGGGGGAGCGACGAGCAGTACTTC
clone size: NA; CDR3 length: 16; D gene: NA; J gene: TRBJ2-1; V gene: TRBV15; CDR3 protein: CATSRVGAAPHNEQFF; CDR3 DNA: TGTGCCACCAGCAGAGTAGGCGCGGCCCCACACAATGAGCAGTTCTTC
clone size: NA; CDR3 length: 12; D gene: NA; J gene: TRBJ1-2; V gene: TRBV12-3/TRBV12-4; CDR3 protein: CASTRDNYGYTF; CDR3 DNA: TGTGCCAGCACCAGGGATAACTATGGCTACACCTTC
clone size: NA; CDR3 length: 15; D gene: NA; J gene: TRBJ1-5; V gene: TRBV6-5; CDR3 protein: CASRIGQLSNQPQHF; CDR3 DNA: TGTGCCAGCAGAATAGGACAGCTGAGCAATCAGCCCCAGCATTTT
clone size: once; CDR3 length: 15; D gene: NA; J gene: TRBJ2-1; V gene: TRBV10-3; CDR3 protein: CAIGGQGGTYNEQFF; CDR3 DNA: TGTGCCATTGGAGGTCAAGGTGGGACTTACAATGAGCAGTTCTTC
clone size: NA; CDR3 length: 15; D gene: NA; J gene: TRBJ2-5; V gene: TRBV2; CDR3 protein: CASRQAETYQETQYF; CDR3 DNA: TGTGCCAGCAGGCAAGCGGAAACGTACCAAGAGACCCAGTACTTC
clone size: NA; CDR3 length: 15; D gene: NA; J gene: TRBJ2-2; V gene: TRBV16; CDR3 protein: CASSQLQGGAGELFF; CDR3 DNA: TGTGCCAGCAGCCAACTTCAGGGCGGGGCCGGGGAGCTGTTTTTT
clone size: NA; CDR3 length: 14; D gene: TRBD1; J gene: TRBJ2-1; V gene: TRBV7-2; CDR3 protein: CASSPGTGYNEQFF; CDR3 DNA: TGTGCCAGCAGCCCCGGGACAGGATACAATGAGCAGTTCTTC
clone size: NA; CDR3 length: 15; D gene: NA; J gene: TRBJ1-1; V gene: TRBV23-1; CDR3 protein: CASSQSTGGHTEAFF; CDR3 DNA: TGCGCCAGCAGTCAATCGACGGGGGGCCACACTGAAGCTTTCTTT
clone size: NA; CDR3 length: 13; D gene: TRBD1; J gene: TRBJ2-1; V gene: TRBV5-1; CDR3 protein: CASSFDRGNEQFF; CDR3 DNA: TGCGCCAGCAGCTTCGACAGGGGCAATGAGCAGTTCTTC
clone size: NA; CDR3 length: 14; D gene: TRBD2; J gene: TRBJ2-3; V gene: TRBV10-2; CDR3 protein: CASSDGGGPDTQYF; CDR3 DNA: TGCGCCAGCAGTGATGGCGGGGGGCCAGATACGCAGTATTTT
clone size: once; CDR3 length: 14; D gene: TRBD1; J gene: TRBJ1-3; V gene: TRBV7-2; CDR3 protein: CASSLQGAVDTIYF; CDR3 DNA: TGTGCCAGCAGCTTGCAGGGGGCGGTGGACACCATATATTTT
clone size: NA; CDR3 length: 14; D gene: NA; J gene: TRBJ2-2; V gene: TRBV4-1; CDR3 protein: CASSQGWSTGELFF; CDR3 DNA: TGCGCCAGCAGCCAAGGATGGAGCACCGGGGAGCTGTTTTTT
clone size: once; CDR3 length: 14; D gene: NA; J gene: TRBJ2-7; V gene: TRBV7-6; CDR3 protein: CASSSGQNYYEQYF; CDR3 DNA: TGTGCCAGCAGCTCCGGACAGAATTACTATGAGCAGTACTTC
clone size: NA; CDR3 length: 14; D gene: TRBD1; J gene: TRBJ2-3; V gene: TRBV5-4; CDR3 protein: CASSWTGSTDTQYF; CDR3 DNA: TGTGCCAGCAGCTGGACAGGAAGCACAGATACGCAGTATTTT
clone size: NA; CDR3 length: 13; D gene: NA; J gene: TRBJ1-1; V gene: TRBV13; CDR3 protein: CASSPGQNTEAFF; CDR3 DNA: TGTGCCAGCAGCCCGGGACAGAACACTGAAGCTTTCTTT
clone size: NA; CDR3 length: 13; D gene: NA; J gene: TRBJ2-1; V gene: TRBV6-5; CDR3 protein: CASSYSGINEQFF; CDR3 DNA: TGTGCCAGCAGTTACAGCGGAATCAATGAGCAGTTCTTC
clone size: few; CDR3 length: 14; D gene: NA; J gene: TRBJ1-6; V gene: TRBV6-5; CDR3 protein: CASSTGPRDSPLHF; CDR3 DNA: TGTGCCAGTTCAACAGGGCCGAGGGATTCACCCCTCCACTTT
clone size: NA; CDR3 length: 15; D gene: NA; J gene: TRBJ2-2; V gene: TRBV5-5; CDR3 protein: CASSSRTANTGELFF; CDR3 DNA: TGTGCCAGCAGCAGCAGGACAGCCAACACCGGGGAGCTGTTTTTT
clone size: NA; CDR3 length: 13; D gene: NA; J gene: TRBJ2-7; V gene: TRBV27; CDR3 protein: CASSAHGELEQYF; CDR3 DNA: TGTGCCAGCAGTGCCCACGGGGAGCTGGAGCAGTACTTC
clone size: once; CDR3 length: 19; D gene: NA; J gene: TRBJ1-2; V gene: TRBV30; CDR3 protein: CAWPAPRGNKLSGLYGYTF; CDR3 DNA: TGTGCCTGGCCGGCTCCTAGGGGGAACAAGCTCTCGGGGCTCTATGGCTACACCTTC
clone size: NA; CDR3 length: 14; D gene: NA; J gene: TRBJ1-5; V gene: TRBV6-5; CDR3 protein: CASILPGVNQPQHF; CDR3 DNA: TGTGCCAGCATCCTGCCAGGGGTCAATCAGCCCCAGCATTTT
clone size: NA; CDR3 length: 14; D gene: TRBD2; J gene: TRBJ2-5; V gene: TRBV7-2; CDR3 protein: CASSGRLAEETQYF; CDR3 DNA: TGTGCCAGCAGCGGCAGACTAGCTGAGGAGACCCAGTACTTC